This T cell receptor (beta chain) was sequenced for a study of blood T cell repertoires in COVID-19. Study context: Researchers got acute and convalescent COVID-19 samples from the United States, Italy and Spain. Nucleic acid was either cDNA or gDNA, and it came from T cells, B-cell-depleted T cells, or PBMCs.

In the authors' methods: Amplifying reference gene primers gave estimates of nucleated cell counts. Produced via immunoSEQ multiplex PCR; TCRdb's table is partial and in-frame only. D and trimming come from the DNA, and the V and J calls and clone size come from that table. The sample records some 170,000 clones, more than 75% being singletons. The CDR3 length is 12 residues. The ends were cut back, 3 bases at V and 0 bases at J, with 4 bases in the middle. Looked up from germline, CDR1 is DFQATT and CDR2 is SNEGSKA (reference sequence). The V gene is TRBV20-1, the J gene TRBJ2-3; D is unresolved. The specimen sequenced was peripheral blood. The receptor was derived from a woman aged 70-85 years with acute or convalescent COVID-19. This CDR3 reads CSASSSTDTQYF. The CDR3 region has the DNA TGCAGTGCTAGTAGCAGCACAGATACGCAGTATTTT.